The 22 T cell receptor beta chains in this list originate from one sample, sequenced in a study of response to subunit inactivated influenza vaccine. MiXCR was run by TCRdb on the RT-PCR reads, yielding one entry per CDR3 protein. The profile shows roughly 550,000 distinct CDR3 sequences, roughly 25% of them singletons. The sample was also reused in another study, on T cells expressing NK-cell markers. That study reports: cDNA encoding TCR beta was synthesized via 5'RACE template switching incorporating UMIs.

Sequenced here: CD4+ T cells sorted from PBMCs, sampled 11 to 12 days after vaccination. The receptors derive from a man in his forties or fifties who received an inactivated influenza vaccine.

Worth noting for this clonotype: The junction does not match germline at one end; this may be a read error. This chain's CDR3 is CASSLEGVTDTQNF. The DNA of the CDR3 is TGTGCCAGCAGCTTAGAGGGCGTGACAGATACGCAGAATTTT. The rearrangement joins TRBV7-2 to TRBJ2-3, with D possibly being TRBD1 (5 bases). The CDR3 is 14 residues long. Per germline, CDR1 SGHTA and CDR2 FQGNSA.

This clonotype has just a few counts. The J gene is TRBJ2-1, the V gene TRBV5-1; D may be TRBD1 or TRBD2 (6 bases each). V was pared by 2 bases and J by 2 bases, with 11 bases between. The CDR3 covers 15 residues. Germline V gene data show CDR1 as SGHRS and CDR2 as YFSETQ. In DNA, the CDR3 is TGCGCCAGCAGCTTTACGGGGGCCCCCTACAATGAGCAGTTCTTC. Protein product: CASSFTGAPYNEQFF.

This clonotype has more than one count but fewer than ten. V usage is TRBV5-1 and J usage is TRBJ2-5, with D perhaps matching TRBD1 (6 bases). The CDR3 loop spans 14 amino acids. The germline V gene encodes CDR1 SGHRS and CDR2 YFSETQ. V dropped 5 bases and J dropped 5 bases, with 16 bases sitting between them. In DNA form, the CDR3 reads TGCGCCAGCAGTTTCGGGACAACGAGGGAGACCCAGTACTTC. Its protein is CASSFGTTRETQYF. Based on the CDR3 plus reference TRBV5-1 and TRBJ2-5, the full variable domain is KAGVTQTPRYLIKTRGQQVTLSCSPISGHRSVSWYQQTPGQGLQFLFEYFSETQRNKGNFPGRFSGRQFSNSRSEMNVSTLELGDSALYLCASSFGTTRETQYFGPGTRLLVL.

The rearrangement uses TRBV11-2 and TRBJ2-5; 15 positions match TRBD2. With 5 bases clipped from V and 2 bases from J, the junction kept 3 bases outside the gene matches. The CDR3 runs to 16 residues. Germline CDR1 and CDR2: SGHAT and FQNNGV. For the CDR3, the DNA is TGTGCCAGCAGCATCGGACTAGCGGGGGGGCAAGAGACCCAGTACTTC. Its translation is CASSIGLAGGQETQYF.

This sequence joins TRBV10-3 and TRBJ2-1; TRBD2 matches 7 bases. The CDR3 consists of 15 residues. Germline V lookup: CDR1 ENHRY, CDR2 SYGVKD. The junction had 14 bases not matched to a gene; V was cut back by 10 bases and J by 5 bases. CDR3 protein: CATLWEGAHNNEQFF. CDR3 bases: TGTGCCACCCTTTGGGAGGGAGCCCATAACAATGAGCAGTTCTTC.

The genes are TRBV28 and TRBJ2-4; TRBD2 agrees at 14 bases. Germline values: CDR1 MDHEN, CDR2 SYDVKM. The CDR3 extends over 18 amino acids. V shed 4 bases and J 1 base; nucleotides not matched to a gene: 6. CDR3 sequence reads: CASSWGLAGESAKNIQYF. The CDR3 bases are TGTGCCAGCAGTTGGGGACTAGCGGGAGAATCGGCCAAAAACATTCAGTACTTC.

J is TRBJ1-5 and V is TRBV7-8, with TRBD1 matching 7 bases. The CDR3 is made up of 15 amino acids. V shed 5 bases, J shed 2 bases, and the junction held 6 bases outside the gene matches. Looked up from germline, CDR1 is SGHVS and CDR2 is FQNEAQ. The CDR3 protein is CASSALGQRNQPQHF. The CDR3 DNA is TGTGCCAGCAGCGCCCTGGGACAGCGCAATCAGCCCCAGCATTTT.

The V and J genes are TRBV20-1 and TRBJ1-2; D call uncertain. CDR3 length: 12 amino acids. The V end lost 0 bases, the J end lost 2 bases, and 4 bases lay between the germline ends. In germline, CDR1 is DFQATT, CDR2 SNEGSKA (reference sequence). CDR3 sequence reads: CSAREVNYGYTF. The CDR3 DNA sequence: TGCAGTGCTAGAGAAGTAAACTATGGCTACACCTTC.

The V call is TRBV5-1, the J call TRBJ1-2; D not resolved. V shed 3 bases and J shed 3 bases, with 12 bases lying between them. CDR1 is SGHRS, CDR2 YFSETQ, per germline. The CDR3 runs 14 residues. The CDR3 loop is CASSSTGRYYGYTF. The CDR3 DNA sequence: TGCGCCAGCAGCTCAACCGGGAGGTACTATGGCTACACCTTC.

This clonotype has just a few counts. The V call is TRBV10-3, the J call TRBJ1-5; D gene uncertain. The germline V and J ends were trimmed by 8 bases and 6 bases, with 23 bases remaining between them. The V gene's germline CDR1 is ENHRY and CDR2 SYGVKD. The CDR3 is 16 residues long. CDR3 region: CAIFPNKWGIIQPQHF. For the CDR3, the DNA is TGTGCCATCTTTCCCAATAAATGGGGTATTATTCAGCCCCAGCATTTT.

J is TRBJ2-1 and V is TRBV4-1; D remains ambiguous. CDR1 is MGHRA, CDR2 YSYEKL, per germline. CDR3 length equals 16 residues. The V end lost 3 bases, the J end lost 7 bases, and 19 bases lay between the germline ends. The CDR3 DNA is TGCGCCAGCAGCCATGCCAGCGCCCTTGGAATAAATGAGCAGTTCTTC. Translation gives CASSHASALGINEQFF.

This clonotype was recorded a few times. The V and J genes are TRBV10-3 and TRBJ1-2; a possible D gene is TRBD1 (5 bases). The germline gives CDR1 ENHRY, CDR2 SYGVKD. This CDR3 is built from 14 residues. Trimming left V 4 bases short and J 5 bases short, with 14 bases between. The CDR3 protein is CAISAQRQGYGYTF. The CDR3 DNA follows: TGTGCCATCAGTGCCCAGAGGCAGGGATATGGCTACACCTTC.

This chain connects TRBV21-1 to TRBJ2-1; the D segment call TRBD1 is taken from the table without a DNA check. TRBV21-1 constitutes a pseudogene. CDR3 length equals 15 residues. The CDR3 here is CASSNNTGQGNEQFF. In nucleotides, the CDR3 is TGTGCCAGCAGCAATAACACGGGACAGGGAAATGAGCAGTTCTTC.

This clonotype was seen just once. This chain links TRBV18 with TRBJ1-2; D is perhaps TRBD1 (5 bases). The CDR3 totals 13 residues. Per the germline V gene, CDR1 is KGHSH and CDR2 is LQKENI. V lost 2 bases to trimming and J lost 7 bases, with 11 bases between them. This chain's CDR3 is CASSPTRESGYTF. Written as DNA, the CDR3 is TGTGCCAGCTCACCAACCAGGGAGTCTGGCTACACCTTC.

V gene TRBV6-5 combines with J gene TRBJ2-1, with 11 bases identical to TRBD2. The length of the CDR3 is 16 residues. V shed 0 bases and J 6 bases; nucleotides not matched to a gene: 4. Germline V gene lookup returns CDR1 MNHEY and CDR2 SVGAGI. The CDR3: CASSYSGLAESNEQFF. For the CDR3, the DNA is TGTGCCAGCAGTTACTCGGGACTAGCGGAATCCAATGAGCAGTTCTTC.

This chain uses TRBV5-1 with TRBJ2-7; D tentatively reads TRBD1 or TRBD2 (5 bases each). V was trimmed by 4 bases and J by 4 bases, leaving 15 bases between them. There are 14 residues in the CDR3. The V gene's germline CDR1 is SGHRS and CDR2 YFSETQ. In DNA, the CDR3 is TGCGCCAGCAGCCCGGGGATTAGGGGATACGAGCAGTACTTC. Translation: CASSPGIRGYEQYF.

This clonotype was picked up many times. The V gene is TRBV5-1, the J gene TRBJ1-1; D is unresolved. CDR3 size: 13 residues. Germline V gene sequence: CDR1 SGHRS, CDR2 YFSETQ. The germline V and J ends were trimmed by 0 bases and 8 bases, with 11 bases remaining between them. The CDR3 spells CASSLVSDVEAFF. In nucleotides, the CDR3 is TGCGCCAGCAGCTTGGTCAGCGACGTGGAAGCTTTCTTT.

V is TRBV5-4 and J is TRBJ2-7, with TRBD1 identical over 7 bases. CDR3 length: 13 amino acids. V lost 2 bases, J lost 7 bases, and 6 bases stayed unmatched. The germline V gene encodes CDR1 SGHNT and CDR2 YYREEE (reference sequence). The CDR3 loop reads CASSFKGAPEQYF. The CDR3 DNA reads as TGTGCCAGCAGCTTTAAGGGGGCGCCTGAGCAGTACTTC.

This clonotype was counted ten times or more. This chain joins TRBV7-9 and TRBJ2-2; no clear D. The CDR3 spans 14 residues. The germline CDR1 and CDR2 sequences are SEHNR and FQNEAQ (reference sequence). Deletions cut 5 bases from V and 1 base from J, with 8 bases between. This CDR3 reads CASSALRNTGELFF. CDR3 in DNA: TGTGCCAGCAGCGCTCTTAGGAACACCGGGGAGCTGTTTTTT.

The table lists this clonotype with a few counts. The genes are TRBV21-1 and TRBJ1-2; TRBD1, the table's D call, lacks a check against the DNA. TRBV21-1 is marked as a pseudogene. The CDR3 consists of 12 residues. The CDR3 protein is CASSNFGGGYTF. The CDR3 DNA reads as TGTGCCAGCAGCAATTTCGGGGGCGGCTACACCTTC.

The count of this clonotype is one. The chain couples TRBV30 to TRBJ2-2; 12 bases agree with TRBD2. From germline, CDR1 is GTSNPN and CDR2 SVGIG (reference sequence). The CDR3 has 15 residues. V shed 2 bases and J 6 bases; nucleotides not matched to a gene: 4. The CDR3 is CAWSLAGGPSGELFF. CDR3 nucleotides: TGTGCCTGGAGTCTAGCGGGAGGGCCATCCGGGGAGCTGTTTTTT.

The V gene is TRBV11-2, the J gene TRBJ2-7; TRBD1 matches at 10 bases. This CDR3 spans 14 amino acids. Per the germline V gene, CDR1 is SGHAT and CDR2 is FQNNGV. Germline trimming cut 5 bases from V and 8 bases from J; bases unmatched to any gene: 9. The CDR3 loop is CASSRWDRGFKQYF. CDR3 bases: TGTGCCAGCAGCAGATGGGACAGGGGTTTTAAGCAGTACTTC.